A single sample is the source of the 30 T cell receptor beta chains below, sequenced in a study of spatial heterogeneity in lung cancer. TCRdb called the 5' RACE reads again in MiXCR, with one record for every CDR3 protein. The data hold approximately 20,000 distinct CDR3 sequences, with about 4.6% observed a single time. The time point denotes: sample taken at primary tumor resection. Material: PBMCs, obtained at surgery. Receptors were obtained from a male donor with early-stage non-small cell lung cancer.

This clonotype was counted ten times or more. This rearrangement joins TRBV11-2 to TRBJ2-1; 16 nucleotides align to TRBD2. The germline V gene has CDR1 SGHAT and CDR2 FQNNGV. Unmatched junction bases numbered 5, after V lost 5 bases and J lost 10 bases. The length of the CDR3 is 15 residues. Here the CDR3 reads CASSRGTSGRVEQFF. The CDR3 DNA sequence: TGTGCCAGCAGCCGAGGGACTAGCGGGAGGGTGGAGCAGTTCTTC.

In this sample, this clonotype turned up many times. CDR3 DNA sequence: TGTGCCAGCAGTTTGGCAGGGTTCCCCTACGAGCAGTACTTC. Its translation is CASSLAGFPYEQYF. V gene TRBV12-3 or TRBV12-4 combines with J gene TRBJ2-7, with D perhaps TRBD1 (5 bases). Deletions cut 3 bases from V and 2 bases from J, with 11 bases between. The CDR3 is 14 amino acids.

This clonotype was counted at least ten times. This chain joins TRBV12-3 or TRBV12-4 and TRBJ1-2; 8 bases align to TRBD1. The CDR3 is 13 amino acids. Trimming removed 5 bases from V and 6 bases from J; junction bases left unmatched: 5. CDR3 in amino acids: CASSPRGRHGYTF. DNA of the CDR3: TGTGCCAGCAGTCCCAGGGGGCGTCATGGCTACACCTTC.

This clonotype was seen at least ten times. CDR3 nucleotides: TGCAGCGTTGATACGGGCTTGGAACTGTTTTTT. This gives the protein CSVDTGLELFF. V is TRBV29-1 and J is TRBJ1-4; D not resolved. V dropped 3 bases and J dropped 12 bases, with 11 bases sitting between them. The CDR3 spans 11 residues. CDR1 is SQVTM and CDR2 is ANQGSEA in the germline V gene.

The sample holds many counts of this clonotype. The chain is built from TRBV3-1 and TRBJ1-1; D is uncertain. V lost 7 bases, J lost 3 bases, and 12 bases lay in between. Germline V gene data show CDR1 as LGHDT and CDR2 as YNNKEL (reference sequence). The CDR3 totals 13 residues. The CDR3 loop is CASKDGVHTEAFF. The CDR3 DNA sequence: TGTGCCAGCAAGGATGGGGTACACACTGAAGCTTTCTTT.

This clonotype turned up a few times. The J gene is TRBJ2-1, the V gene TRBV3-1; 12 nucleotides agree with TRBD2. V gave up 4 bases and J gave up 4 bases; unmatched junction bases: 2. The CDR3 runs to 15 residues. Germline V lookup: CDR1 LGHDT, CDR2 YNNKEL (reference sequence). The CDR3 spells CASSRLAGDYNEQFF. In nucleotides, the CDR3 is TGTGCCAGCAGCCGACTAGCGGGAGATTACAATGAGCAGTTCTTC.

Within the sample, this clonotype is medium-sized. The chain has TRBV28 and TRBJ1-1; D is undetermined. The V end was cut by 3 bases, the J end by 2 bases, with 7 bases between. CDR1 is MDHEN and CDR2 is SYDVKM in the germline V gene. The CDR3 runs 13 residues. The CDR3 loop is CASSFIVNTEAFF. As DNA, the CDR3 is TGTGCCAGCAGTTTTATAGTAAACACTGAAGCTTTCTTT. Drawing the rest from reference TRBV28 and TRBJ1-1, the complete variable domain is DVKVTQSSRYLVKRTGEKVFLECVQDMDHENMFWYRQDPGLGLRLIYFSYDVKMKEKGDIPEGYSVSREKKERFSLILESASTNQTSMYLCASSFIVNTEAFFGQGTRLTVV.

This clonotype was seen repeatedly, ten times or more. The chain is built from TRBV7-2 and TRBJ2-1; D perhaps matches TRBD2 (5 bases). The V gene's germline CDR1 is SGHTA and CDR2 FQGNSA. The V end was cut by 3 bases, the J end by 12 bases, with 12 bases between. CDR3 length equals 12 residues. DNA for the CDR3: TGTGCCAGCAGCTTCGGCGGGTCTGGGCAGTTCTTC. Residues: CASSFGGSGQFF.

The table lists this clonotype with many counts. The chain uses TRBV7-2 and TRBJ2-3; TRBD1 might be the D (6 bases). CDR1 is SGHTA, CDR2 FQGNSA, per germline. The CDR3 loop spans 14 amino acids. V was clipped by 1 base and J by 4 bases, with 9 bases between them. This CDR3 is CASSLDRDADTQYF. For the CDR3, the DNA is TGTGCCAGCAGCTTAGACAGGGATGCAGATACGCAGTATTTT.

This clonotype has at least ten counts. The chain joins TRBV18 to TRBJ2-5; possible D gene TRBD2, 7 bases. Germline CDR1 and CDR2: KGHSH and LQKENI. The CDR3 sequence is 15 residues long. V lost 8 bases to trimming and J lost 3 bases, with 19 bases between them. CDR3 residues: CASLRRGGIEETQYF. The CDR3 DNA sequence: TGTGCCAGCCTTCGCAGGGGAGGGATTGAAGAGACCCAGTACTTC.

This clonotype was seen many times. The J gene is TRBJ2-7, the V gene TRBV6-2 or TRBV6-3, with TRBD2 matching 7 bases. The germline gives CDR1 MNHEY, CDR2 SVGEGT. The CDR3 is made up of 15 amino acids. The V and J ends lost 10 bases and 0 bases, in that order; junction bases with no gene match: 12. The CDR3 here is CATNTGTMRSYEQYF. The CDR3 DNA sequence: TGTGCCACCAACACCGGGACTATGCGCTCCTACGAGCAGTACTTC.

This clonotype has just a few counts. The genes are TRBV6-5 and TRBJ2-7; D may be TRBD1 or TRBD2 (6 bases each). Trimming cost V 10 bases and J 2 bases, with 15 bases left between them. This CDR3 region has 13 residues. Germline V gives CDR1 MNHEY, CDR2 SVGAGI. In DNA, the CDR3 is TGTGCCACCCGGGGGCTTCAGACCTACGAGCAGTACTTC. This encodes CATRGLQTYEQYF.

This clonotype has at least ten counts. The chain has TRBV4-1 and TRBJ1-5; D unresolved. CDR3 size: 15 residues. V lost 4 bases, J lost 3 bases, and 13 bases lay in between. CDR1 is MGHRA and CDR2 is YSYEKL in the germline V gene. CDR3 amino acids: CASSLQEDYNQPQHF. The CDR3 DNA is TGCGCCAGCAGCCTCCAGGAGGACTACAATCAGCCCCAGCATTTT.

This clonotype was picked up many times. The V call is TRBV20-1, the J call TRBJ1-5; a weak D match, TRBD1 (6 bases). Trimming removed 4 bases from V and 2 bases from J, with 12 bases in between. CDR3 length equals 14 residues. Germline V CDR1 and CDR2: DFQATT, SNEGSKA (reference sequence). The CDR3 protein is CSAITRQGNQPQHF. The CDR3 nucleotides read TGCAGTGCTATTACCCGACAGGGCAATCAGCCCCAGCATTTT.

Ten or more counts support this clonotype. The chain is built from TRBV6-6 and TRBJ2-4; TRBD2 matches 13 bases. Germline V lookup: CDR1 MNHNY, CDR2 SVGAGI (reference sequence). V shed 2 bases, J shed 0 bases, and the junction held 13 bases outside the gene matches. This CDR3 contains 21 residues. CDR3 residues: CASSYALLTSGGSLAKNIQYF. The CDR3 DNA reads TGTGCCAGCAGTTACGCTCTCCTGACTAGCGGGGGGTCCCTAGCCAAAAACATTCAGTACTTC.

This clonotype has a count of ten or more. V and J are TRBV24-1 and TRBJ2-2; unclear D gene. The ends were cut back, 7 bases at V and 3 bases at J, with 11 bases in the middle. Germline lookup yields CDR1 KGHDR and CDR2 SFDVKD. This CDR3 is built from 14 residues. Written as DNA, the CDR3 is TGTGCCACCAGACGCCAATCGGACACCGGGGAGCTGTTTTTT. The encoded protein is CATRRQSDTGELFF.

The table lists this clonotype with many counts. The rearrangement links TRBV20-1 to TRBJ2-7; the D is unclear. Germline CDR1 and CDR2: DFQATT and SNEGSKA (reference sequence). Trimming cost V 3 bases and J 6 bases, with 15 bases left between them. The CDR3 sequence is 13 residues long. CDR3 sequence (DNA): TGCAGTGCTAGGGACGGCCACTTCGGCGAGCAGTACTTC. As protein: CSARDGHFGEQYF.

This clonotype has at least ten counts. The V gene is TRBV15, the J gene TRBJ1-1, with 11 bases lining up with TRBD1. Germline-derived CDR1 and CDR2 are LNHNV and YYDKDF (reference sequence). CDR3 length equals 15 residues. Germline trimming cut 6 bases from V and 1 base from J; bases unmatched to any gene: 4. The CDR3 DNA reads TGTGCCACCAGTAGGGACAGGGGGAAGAACACTGAAGCTTTCTTT. It encodes CATSRDRGKNTEAFF. Full variable domain (remainder filled in from reference TRBV15 and TRBJ1-1): DAMVIQNPRYQVTQFGKPVTLSCSQTLNHNVMYWYQQKSSQAPKLLFHYYDKDFNNEADTPDNFQSRRPNTSFCFLDIRSPGLGDTAMYLCATSRDRGKNTEAFFGQGTRLTVV.

This clonotype has at least ten counts. The V call is TRBV4-2, the J call TRBJ2-5, with 16 bases lining up with TRBD2. Per germline, CDR1 LGHNA and CDR2 YNFKEQ. CDR3 length equals 22 residues. Trimming at V came to 2 bases and at J to 1 base, leaving 16 bases not matched to a gene. CDR3 amino acids: CASSQLTSPGTSGGEVQETQYF. The DNA for the CDR3 is TGTGCCAGCAGCCAACTGACTTCCCCCGGGACTAGCGGGGGGGAGGTCCAAGAGACCCAGTACTTC.

This clonotype is medium-sized in the sample. This rearrangement joins TRBV6-2 or TRBV6-3 to TRBJ2-5, with TRBD2 matching over 8 bases. CDR1 is MNHEY and CDR2 is SVGEGT in the germline V gene. The ends lost 6 bases at V and 6 bases at J; junction bases unmatched: 9. The CDR3 covers 14 residues. The CDR3 here is CASRETSVVQTQYF. The CDR3 nucleotides read TGTGCCAGCAGAGAGACTAGCGTCGTACAGACCCAGTACTTC.

This clonotype was seen many times. CDR3: CASSLRLAGGPYEQYF. Written as DNA, the CDR3 is TGTGCCAGCAGCCTAAGACTAGCGGGAGGGCCCTACGAGCAGTACTTC. V is TRBV3-1 and J is TRBJ2-7; 14 positions match TRBD2. CDR3 length equals 16 residues. Germline CDR1 and CDR2: LGHDT and YNNKEL (reference sequence). With V trimmed by 4 bases and J by 2 bases, 4 bases remained unmatched.

This clonotype was seen many times. This chain uses TRBV9 with TRBJ1-5; D not resolved. The V end lost 4 bases, the J end lost 4 bases, and 15 bases lay between the germline ends. Germline V gene lookup returns CDR1 SGDLS and CDR2 YYNGEE. The CDR3 sequence is 15 residues long. The CDR3 DNA reads as TGTGCCAGCAGCCCCCAGCTGGGAGTGAATCAGCCCCAGCATTTT. This encodes CASSPQLGVNQPQHF.

This clonotype occurred many times. The chain combines TRBV2 with TRBJ1-2; no definite D call. In germline, CDR1 is SNHLY, CDR2 FYNNEI. This CDR3 has 13 residues. The V and J ends lost 7 bases and 2 bases respectively, with 11 bases between them. The CDR3 sequence is CASNEDLNYGYTF. The CDR3 DNA sequence: TGTGCCAGCAACGAGGATCTAAACTATGGCTACACCTTC.

The chain carries TRBV23-1 and TRBJ2-2; TRBD1 is a possible D gene (6 bases). TRBV23-1 is identified as an open reading frame with a role that is uncertain. Trimming took off 8 bases at V and 13 bases at J, with 23 bases between the two ends. The CDR3 has 14 amino acids. The CDR3 sequence: CASPVQQGHRVLFF. In nucleotides, the CDR3 is TGCGCCAGCCCCGTCCAGCAGGGACACCGGGTGCTGTTTTTT.

The sample holds one count of this clonotype. Just one base apart from a much larger clone, this may be a read error. This chain links TRBV5-1 with TRBJ2-1; 9 bases agree with TRBD1. This CDR3 is built from 14 residues. Per the germline V gene, CDR1 is SGHRS and CDR2 is YFSETQ. With V trimmed by 7 bases and J by 8 bases, 10 bases remained unmatched. The CDR3 DNA reads TGCGCCAGCGGCGCGACCACAGGGGGCGATGAGCAGTTCTTC. It is translated as CASGATTGGDEQFF.

This clonotype has only a few counts. The rearrangement links TRBV10-3 to TRBJ2-7; tentative D call: TRBD1 (5 bases). Germline V CDR1 and CDR2: ENHRY, SYGVKD. V lost 5 bases, J lost 5 bases, and 16 bases lay in between. This CDR3 is built from 14 residues. Written as DNA, the CDR3 is TGTGCCATCAGTCTGCAGGGTGGTATCCACGAGCAGTACTTC. Its protein is CAISLQGGIHEQYF.

This clonotype appeared many times. V and J are TRBV30 and TRBJ1-1; 8 bases align to TRBD1. This CDR3 has 14 residues. Germline V lookup: CDR1 GTSNPN, CDR2 SVGIG (reference sequence). Trimming at V came to 1 base and at J to 4 bases, leaving 5 bases not matched to a gene. The CDR3 region is CAWSGGQGFTEAFF. The CDR3 bases are TGTGCCTGGAGTGGCGGACAGGGTTTCACTGAAGCTTTCTTT. Full variable domain (missing parts from reference TRBV30 and TRBJ1-1): SQTIHQWPATLVQPVGSPLSLECTVEGTSNPNLYWYRQAAGRGLQLLFYSVGIGQISSEVPQNLSASRPQDRQFILSSKKLLLSDSGFYLCAWSGGQGFTEAFFGQGTRLTVV.

This clonotype showed up many times. This chain links TRBV7-9 with TRBJ2-3, with 7 bases matching TRBD1. The V segment lost 1 base and the J segment 6 bases; nucleotides outside the gene matches: 1. Looked up from germline, CDR1 is SEHNR and CDR2 is FQNEAQ (reference sequence). The CDR3 is 13 amino acids. CDR3 coding DNA: TGTGCCAGCAGCTTAGAGGGGGCGGATACGCAGTATTTT. Translation: CASSLEGADTQYF.

The chain is built from TRBV20-1 and TRBJ2-5; tentatively, D is TRBD2 (9 bases). The germline V gene encodes CDR1 DFQATT and CDR2 SNEGSKA (reference sequence). V was clipped by 3 bases and J by 9 bases, with 23 bases between them. This CDR3 comprises 15 residues. CDR3 nucleotide sequence: TGCAGTGCTAGGAGGGCTAGCGGGAACAGGGGGGCCCAGTACTTC. Protein: CSARRASGNRGAQYF.

By share, this clonotype counts as medium-sized. The genes are TRBV24-1 and TRBJ1-5, with D tentatively TRBD1 (5 bases). The germline V gene has CDR1 KGHDR and CDR2 SFDVKD. V gave up 2 bases and J gave up 4 bases, with 14 bases separating them. The CDR3 spans 16 residues. The CDR3 bases are TGTGCCACCAGTGATTCTGGTACAGGAACTAATCAGCCCCAGCATTTT. It codes for CATSDSGTGTNQPQHF.